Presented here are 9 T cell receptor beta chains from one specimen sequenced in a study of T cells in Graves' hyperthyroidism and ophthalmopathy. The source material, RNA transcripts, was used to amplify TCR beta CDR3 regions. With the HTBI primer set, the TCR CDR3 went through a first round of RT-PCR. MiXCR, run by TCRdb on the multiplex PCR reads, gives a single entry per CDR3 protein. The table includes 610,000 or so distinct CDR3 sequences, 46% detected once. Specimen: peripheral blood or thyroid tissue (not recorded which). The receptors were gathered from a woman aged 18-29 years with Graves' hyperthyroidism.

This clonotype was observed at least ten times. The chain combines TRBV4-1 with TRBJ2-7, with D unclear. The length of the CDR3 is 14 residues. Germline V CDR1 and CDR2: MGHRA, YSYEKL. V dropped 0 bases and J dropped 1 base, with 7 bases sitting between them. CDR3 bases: TGCGCCAGCAGCCAAGATACGGAATCCTACGAGCAGTACTTC. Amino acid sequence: CASSQDTESYEQYF.

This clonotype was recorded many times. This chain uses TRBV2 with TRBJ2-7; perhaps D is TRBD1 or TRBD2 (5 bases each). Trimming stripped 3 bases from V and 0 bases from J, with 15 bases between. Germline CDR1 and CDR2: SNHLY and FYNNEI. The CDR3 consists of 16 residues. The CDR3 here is CASSESLPGTSYEQYF. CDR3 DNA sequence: TGTGCCAGCAGTGAGTCCTTGCCAGGGACCTCCTACGAGCAGTACTTC.

The CDR3 protein is CSASAAGYTF. In DNA form, the CDR3 reads TGCAGTGCTAGCGCGGCTGGCTACACCTTC. The rearrangement links TRBV20-1 to TRBJ1-2; D unclear. The CDR3 loop spans 10 amino acids. Trimming took 3 bases from V and 7 from J, leaving 6 bases between them. CDR1 is DFQATT and CDR2 is SNEGSKA in the germline V gene (reference sequence).

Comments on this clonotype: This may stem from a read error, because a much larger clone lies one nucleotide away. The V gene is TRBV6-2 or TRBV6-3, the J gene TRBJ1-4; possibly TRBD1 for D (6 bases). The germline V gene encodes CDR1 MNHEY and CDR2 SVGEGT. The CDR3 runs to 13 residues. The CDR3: CASRGQVGRELLF. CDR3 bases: TGTGCCTCACGGGGGCAGGTCGGGCGCGAACTGCTTTTT.

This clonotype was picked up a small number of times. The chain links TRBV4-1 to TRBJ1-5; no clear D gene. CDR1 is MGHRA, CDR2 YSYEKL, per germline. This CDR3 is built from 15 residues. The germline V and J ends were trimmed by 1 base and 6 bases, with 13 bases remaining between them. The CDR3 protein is CASSQALGNSQPQHF. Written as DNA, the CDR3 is TGCGCCAGCAGCCAAGCTCTGGGGAACAGTCAGCCCCAGCATTTT.

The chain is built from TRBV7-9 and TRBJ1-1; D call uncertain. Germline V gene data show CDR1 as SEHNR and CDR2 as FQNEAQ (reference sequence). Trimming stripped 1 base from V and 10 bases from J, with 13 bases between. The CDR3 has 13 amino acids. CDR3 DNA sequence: TGTGCCAGCAGCTTAGGGGAGGCGGCCGGAGCTTTCTTT. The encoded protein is CASSLGEAAGAFF.

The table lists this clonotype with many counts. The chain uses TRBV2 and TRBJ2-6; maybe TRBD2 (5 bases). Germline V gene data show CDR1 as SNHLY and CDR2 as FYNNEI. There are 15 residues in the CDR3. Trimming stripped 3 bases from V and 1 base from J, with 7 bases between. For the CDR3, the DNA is TGTGCCAGCAGTGACGGGGAGTCTGGGGCCAACGTCCTGACTTTC. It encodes CASSDGESGANVLTF.

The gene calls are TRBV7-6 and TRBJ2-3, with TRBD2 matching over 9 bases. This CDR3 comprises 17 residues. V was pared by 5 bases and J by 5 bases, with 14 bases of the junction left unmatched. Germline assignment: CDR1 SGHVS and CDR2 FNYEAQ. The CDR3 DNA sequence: TGTGCCAGCAGCCCGTCCCGGGGCGGGAGGGCCGAAGATACGCAGTATTTT. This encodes CASSPSRGGRAEDTQYF.

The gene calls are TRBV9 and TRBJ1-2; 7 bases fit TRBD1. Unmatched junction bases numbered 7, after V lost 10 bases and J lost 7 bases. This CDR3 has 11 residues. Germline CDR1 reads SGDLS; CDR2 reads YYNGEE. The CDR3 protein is CAVRDSGGYTF. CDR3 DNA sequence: TGTGCCGTCCGGGACAGTGGTGGCTACACCTTC. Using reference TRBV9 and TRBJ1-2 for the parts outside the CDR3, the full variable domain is DSGVTQTPKHLITATGQRVTLRCSPRSGDLSVYWYQQSLDQGLQFLIQYYNGEERAKGNILERFSAQQFPDLHSELNLSSLELGDSALYFCAVRDSGGYTFGSGTRLTVV.